Presented here are 23 T cell receptor beta chains from one specimen sequenced in a study of blood T cell repertoires in COVID-19. The method was immunoSEQ multiplex PCR; TCRdb's version includes in-frame clones alone and lacks a portion of them. The repertoire includes some 250,000 clones, roughly 84% of them detected once, and less than 4% sits in the top ten. Input material: peripheral blood. These receptor sequences come from a young woman with acute or convalescent COVID-19.

The V call is TRBV28, the J call TRBJ1-6; 7 nucleotides agree with TRBD1. The CDR3 has 16 residues. Germline values: CDR1 MDHEN, CDR2 SYDVKM. The V segment lost 0 bases and the J segment 8 bases; nucleotides outside the gene matches: 7. In DNA, the CDR3 is TGTGCCAGCAGTTTATGGGGACAGCATCCGGATTCACCCCTCCACTTT. Protein: CASSLWGQHPDSPLHF.

V gene TRBV3-1 (or the pseudogene TRBV3-2) combines with J gene TRBJ2-4; TRBD1 matches 8 bases. Trimming took 2 bases from V and 0 from J; bases not matched to a gene: 6. This CDR3 region has 17 residues. From germline, CDR1 is LGHDT and CDR2 YNNKEL (reference sequence). CDR3 region: CASSQPTGGLAKNIQYF. The CDR3 DNA reads TGTGCCAGCAGCCAACCCACAGGGGGACTAGCCAAAAACATTCAGTACTTC.

The gene calls are TRBV4-2 and TRBJ1-6, with D perhaps matching TRBD1 (6 bases). Germline-derived CDR1 and CDR2 are LGHNA and YNFKEQ. V was clipped by 2 bases and J by 5 bases, with 10 bases between them. CDR3 size: 15 residues. CDR3 sequence (DNA): TGTGCCAGCAGCCAACCCGACAGGAATAATTCACCCCTCCACTTT. It is translated as CASSQPDRNNSPLHF.

This clone was picked up one time. The V call is TRBV15, the J call TRBJ2-7; 14 bases match TRBD2. CDR1 and CDR2 from the germline V gene are LNHNV and YYDKDF (reference sequence). Trimming at V came to 6 bases and at J to 0 bases, leaving 10 bases not matched to a gene. This CDR3 contains 18 residues. The CDR3 here is CATRKMGLAGDNSYEQYF. The CDR3 coding sequence is TGTGCCACCAGAAAAATGGGACTAGCGGGAGACAACTCCTACGAGCAGTACTTC.

V and J are TRBV4-3 and TRBJ1-3; D not certain. This CDR3 region has 16 residues. Germline-derived CDR1 and CDR2 are LGHNA and YSLEER. The V gene lost 0 bases and the J gene lost 4 bases, with 13 bases spanning the gap. As DNA, the CDR3 is TGCGCCAGCAGCCAAGATCCCCAGTCCTCCGGAAACACCATATATTTT. Translation gives CASSQDPQSSGNTIYF.

The chain couples TRBV24-1 to TRBJ1-5; 8 bases align to TRBD1. With 4 bases clipped from V and 4 bases from J, the junction kept 11 bases outside the gene matches. The CDR3 spans 17 residues. Germline CDR1 KGHDR, CDR2 SFDVKD. This CDR3 is CATSDRLTGARNQPQHF. CDR3 coding DNA: TGTGCCACCAGTGACCGCCTGACAGGGGCGAGGAATCAGCCCCAGCATTTT.

This chain links TRBV7-2 with TRBJ1-1; tentative D call: TRBD1 (6 bases). This CDR3 has 14 residues. Per germline, CDR1 SGHTA and CDR2 FQGNSA. Deletions cut 1 base from V and 4 bases from J, with 10 bases between. In DNA form, the CDR3 reads TGTGCCAGCAGCTTAGGGGCGGGGGCCACTGAAGCTTTCTTT. Its protein is CASSLGAGATEAFF.

The V call is TRBV9, the J call TRBJ1-3; the D is unclear. Germline values: CDR1 SGDLS, CDR2 YYNGEE. Trimming removed 2 bases at V and 0 bases at J, with 3 bases between. The CDR3 length is 13 residues. The CDR3 loop reads CASSVASGNTIYF. The CDR3 nucleotides are TGTGCCAGCAGCGTGGCCTCTGGAAACACCATATATTTT.

The chain uses TRBV6-5 and TRBJ1-1; 8 positions agree with TRBD1. This CDR3 contains 15 residues. V lost 8 bases and J lost 1; bases outside the gene matches: 9. Germline V gives CDR1 MNHEY, CDR2 SVGAGI. As DNA, the CDR3 is TGTGCCAGCCGCCGGTTCGACAGGGGGAACACTGAAGCTTTCTTT. This gives the protein CASRRFDRGNTEAFF.

The rearrangement links TRBV4-3 to TRBJ2-7, with TRBD1 as a possible D gene (7 bases). The CDR3 covers 17 residues. The ends were cut back, 2 bases at V and 3 bases at J, with 20 bases in the middle. The germline V gene encodes CDR1 LGHNA and CDR2 YSLEER. The CDR3 nucleotides read TGCGCCAGCAGCCAACTAGGCGGGGCAGGGGGGATCTACGAGCAGTACTTC. Its translation is CASSQLGGAGGIYEQYF.

This clone showed up just a few times. The chain is built from TRBV12-3 or TRBV12-4 and TRBJ1-6; maybe TRBD1 (5 bases). Trimming took off 6 bases at V and 11 bases at J, with 11 bases between the two ends. The CDR3 has 12 amino acids. The CDR3 DNA sequence: TGTGCCAGCAGCACCAGGGTTCCACCCCTCCACTTT. The encoded protein is CASSTRVPPLHF.

The chain has TRBV7-6 and TRBJ2-1, with 7 bases aligning to TRBD2. There are 15 residues in the CDR3. With 5 bases clipped from V and 0 bases from J, the junction kept 4 bases outside the gene matches. Germline CDR1 reads SGHVS; CDR2 reads FNYEAQ. CDR3 protein: CASSPRTSSYNEQFF. The DNA of the CDR3 is TGTGCCAGCAGCCCCCGGACTAGCTCCTACAATGAGCAGTTCTTC. The full variable domain, rest sourced from reference TRBV7-6 and TRBJ2-1, is GAGVSQSPRYKVTKRGQDVALRCDPISGHVSLYWYRQALGQGPEFLTYFNYEAQQDKSGLPNDRFSAERPEGSISTLTIQRTEQRDSAMYRCASSPRTSSYNEQFFGPGTRLTVL.

This clone appeared once. The chain uses TRBV27 and TRBJ2-7, with D possibly being TRBD2 (6 bases). The germline CDR1 and CDR2 sequences are MNHEY and SMNVEV (reference sequence). The CDR3 length is 14 residues. V was pared by 8 bases and J by 4 bases, with 18 bases between. The CDR3 DNA follows: TGTGCCAGCGGACACACGGCGGGGCAATACGAGCAGTACTTC. Encoded protein: CASGHTAGQYEQYF.

CDR3 residues: CAISEPPGRGREAFF. Here the CDR3 DNA reads TGTGCCATCAGTGAACCCCCGGGGAGGGGCCGTGAAGCTTTCTTT. J is TRBJ1-1 and V is TRBV10-3, with D tentatively TRBD1 (5 bases). The CDR3 is made up of 15 amino acids. In germline, CDR1 is ENHRY, CDR2 SYGVKD. V was cut by 3 bases and J by 7 bases, with 18 bases left in between.

The genes are TRBV4-3 and TRBJ2-1, with 7 bases that match TRBD2. J was trimmed by 9 bases and V by 4 bases; bases with no gene match: 12. Germline CDR1 is LGHNA and CDR2 is YSLEER. This CDR3 comprises 15 residues. The DNA of the CDR3 is TGCGCCAGCAGCCCCATGGGGGAGGGCCAAGGTGAGCAGTTCTTC. This translates into CASSPMGEGQGEQFF.

The V and J genes are TRBV6-5 and TRBJ1-5; D uncertain. With 3 bases removed from V and 1 base from J, the gap between germline ends came to 10 bases. Looked up from germline, CDR1 is MNHEY and CDR2 is SVGAGI. The CDR3 has 15 residues. CDR3 in amino acids: CASSYRRESNQPQHF. The DNA of the CDR3 is TGTGCCAGCAGTTATAGGAGGGAAAGCAATCAGCCCCAGCATTTT.

The V gene is TRBV7-3, the J gene TRBJ1-2, with D possibly matching TRBD1 (6 bases). V lost 5 bases and J 8 bases, leaving 21 bases between the germline ends. This CDR3 comprises 15 residues. CDR1 is SGHTA and CDR2 is FQGTGA in the germline V gene. The CDR3 loop reads CASSPRQADSLGYTF. The CDR3 coding sequence is TGTGCCAGCAGCCCTCGACAGGCGGATAGCCTCGGCTACACCTTC.

The chain recombines TRBV20-1 with TRBJ2-4, with D perhaps matching TRBD1 (5 bases). This CDR3 comprises 15 residues. V shed 3 bases and J shed 0 bases, with 12 bases lying between them. Germline values: CDR1 DFQATT, CDR2 SNEGSKA (reference sequence). The CDR3 is CSASRGRLAKNIQYF. In DNA, the CDR3 is TGCAGTGCTAGTAGGGGTAGGCTAGCCAAAAACATTCAGTACTTC.

This clone has a count of ten or more. The chain recombines TRBV28 with TRBJ1-3; no definite D call. CDR3 length: 16 amino acids. V lost 1 base to trimming and J lost 0 bases, with 10 bases between them. The germline CDR1 and CDR2 sequences are MDHEN and SYDVKM. CDR3 in DNA: TGTGCCAGCAGTTTATTGCGGCCGAACTCTGGAAACACCATATATTTT. It yields the protein CASSLLRPNSGNTIYF. The full variable domain, its missing parts supplied by reference TRBV28 and TRBJ1-3, is DVKVTQSSRYLVKRTGEKVFLECVQDMDHENMFWYRQDPGLGLRLIYFSYDVKMKEKGDIPEGYSVSREKKERFSLILESASTNQTSMYLCASSLLRPNSGNTIYFGEGSWLTVV.

This clone occurred a few times. The genes are TRBV3-1 (or the pseudogene TRBV3-2) and TRBJ1-6; 11 bases line up with TRBD1. V lost 1 base to trimming and J lost 9 bases; unmatched junction nucleotides: 5. CDR1 is LGHDT, CDR2 YNNKEL, per germline (reference sequence). This CDR3 comprises 16 residues. CDR3 bases: TGTGCCAGCAGCCAAGCAGGGGGGACAGGGGGTTCACCCCTCCACTTT. Protein sequence: CASSQAGGTGGSPLHF.

The chain is built from TRBV5-4 and TRBJ2-3; a possible D gene is TRBD2 (6 bases). Per germline, CDR1 SGHNT and CDR2 YYREEE (reference sequence). This CDR3 spans 14 amino acids. Trimming removed 3 bases from V and 6 bases from J, with 14 bases in between. CDR3 region: CASSSGFAGDTQYF. CDR3 coding DNA: TGTGCCAGCAGCTCCGGGTTCGCGGGGGATACGCAGTATTTT.

The chain joins TRBV6-2 or TRBV6-3 to TRBJ2-5; 8 nucleotides match TRBD2. The germline V gene has CDR1 MNHEY and CDR2 SVGEGT. The length of the CDR3 is 17 residues. The V and J ends lost 2 bases and 4 bases, in that order; junction bases with no gene match: 12. In DNA, the CDR3 is TGTGCCAGCAGTTACAATCCCGGGCGGGAGGAATCAGAGACCCAGTACTTC. Translation gives CASSYNPGREESETQYF.

The rearrangement joins TRBV13 to TRBJ2-1, with TRBD2 matching 15 bases. Germline loops: CDR1 PRHDT, CDR2 FYEKMQ (reference sequence). V trimming: 0 bases; J trimming: 5 bases; junction bases outside the gene matches: 5. This CDR3 is 18 amino acids long. In DNA form, the CDR3 reads TGTGCCAGCAGCTTAGGCGGACTAGCGGGAGGGCTGGACAATGAGCAGTTCTTC. Translation: CASSLGGLAGGLDNEQFF.